This T cell receptor (beta chain) was recovered during a study of T cells in Graves' hyperthyroidism and ophthalmopathy. The CDR3 length is 13 residues. Germline lookup yields CDR1 SGHTA and CDR2 FQGTGA. V was clipped by 2 bases and J by 4 bases, with 8 bases between them. Study results and caveats: The authors' 13 V-J model separated ophthalmopathy from stable hyperthyroidism.

Authors of the study amplified TCR beta CDR3 regions from RNA transcripts. In the first-round RT-PCR of the TCR CDR3, the HTBI primer set was used. MiXCR was run by TCRdb on the multiplex PCR reads, yielding one entry per CDR3 protein. In the table there are more than 300,000 distinct CDR3 sequences, more than 12% of which are singletons. The sample holds many counts of this clonotype. Its antigen is currently unknown. Specimen: blood. This receptor was identified in a woman younger than 45 with Graves' ophthalmopathy. The V and J genes are TRBV7-3 and TRBJ2-5, with D hard to call. The CDR3 DNA is TGTGCCAGCAGCTTACTTTTTGGAGAGACCCAGTACTTC. Its translation: CASSLLFGETQYF.